Below, one T cell receptor beta chain is given with its context. The antigen it binds to is not known. No much larger clonotype is one base removed from it; base qualities were not supplied. The cohort was made up of about 610 healthy bone marrow donors. At the time of sampling, all cohort members were nominally healthy, though unrecorded immune exposures were likely present. The donor was CMV seronegative and was included in the group of several hundred seronegative cohort members. A peripheral blood sample was collected from each donor, and TCR beta sequencing was performed on peripheral blood mononuclear cells. Genomic DNA was extracted from the blood cell samples with the Qiagen DNeasy Blood Extraction Kit. This entry is derived from a study of cytomegalovirus exposure and HLA in healthy donors (dated by TCRdb to 2017 to 2019). Turning to the overall study: An earlier analysis of some 500 of the donors reported 250 to 300 Gb of sequence data and 120 million or so unique TCR beta sequences from 150 million to 200 million T cells. The study used immunosequencing to profile the T cell repertoires of 666 subjects and linked those repertoires to cytomegalovirus serostatus. To decide whether each TCR beta V gene segment behaved as functional or pseudogenic, an earlier analysis of some 570 of the donors relied on high-throughput TCR beta sequencing. To study patterns of TCR occurrence, a later analysis re-analyzed previously published TCR beta repertoires from around 700 donors and added high-resolution HLA genotyping. A few DR-DQ haplotypes were treated as single units for association and clustering because of strong linkage in the cohort. Every repertoire in the discovery cohort had been generated on one and the same sequencing platform. To predict cytomegalovirus infection status, the study brought together high-throughput TCR immunosequencing, statistical association of individual TCRs with disease status, and machine learning. An early release that covered about 600 HLA-typed donors contained approximately 300 gigabases of sequencing data and around 80 million unique TCR sequences. The number of donors typed differed by locus, with roughly 620-630 for A, B, C, DRB1 and DQB1, over 500 for DQA1, over 600 for DPA1, and about 450 for DPB1. Rather than drawing on any new phenotypic data, the later analysis identified candidate immune exposures from TCR beta sequences and the way those sequences occurred across donors. A separate validation cohort of over 95 different subjects was used in addition to the roughly 620-subject first cohort. Both class I and class II loci were covered by HLA typing, at four-digit resolution. Among over 350 genotyped donors of the cohort, an average of approximately 250,000 unique TCR beta nucleotide sequences were sequenced per donor, about a sixth of them non-productive. In a later genetic analysis, genome-wide SNP genotypes for about three fifths of the 666 donors were used, and that subset was treated as a discovery cohort. Of the roughly 400 genotyped donors, about 80% fell in the genetic ancestry cluster associated with self-reported Caucasian donors. The study was designed to test whether signatures of past pathogen exposure could be identified by cataloging public T cell receptors. Donor age, sex, ethnicity and CMV serostatus were collected together with the repertoire data.

CDR1 SEHNR and CDR2 FQNEAQ were looked up in the germline V gene (reference sequence). Here V drops 3 bases and J drops 3 bases, and the junction holds 10 bases not matched to any gene. The CDR3 measures 16 amino acids from cysteine to phenylalanine. Only the CDR3 region is kept as DNA, spanning 48 bases read in frame from base 1. Results the study describes overall, beyond this receptor: The earlier analysis of 587 of the donors excluded some 15 rarely observed V segments, including chromosome 9 orphons, because counts were too low. A cluster of highly shared sequence variants was judged likely to represent a technical artifact of the sequencing pipeline. Assigning TCR associations to individual alleles was difficult when HLA alleles, especially DR and DQ, strongly co-occurred. Because the 87-base-pair reads could not distinguish some IMGT-functional V segments, including TRBV6-2 and TRBV6-3, those segments were excluded. A further reported finding was that TCR beta sequences accurately predicted the HLA-A and HLA-B alleles for most subjects in the first cohort. In a later genetic analysis, a missense DCLRE1C variant was associated with V-gene and J-gene trimming of TCR beta chains, and the association was replicated in an independent cohort. A total of 150 to 200 TCR beta chains were listed by the study as associated with cytomegalovirus. This cohort had only TCR beta chains sequenced, and the lack of alpha or paired-chain data limited which features could be detected. In a later analysis, over 15,000 TCR beta sequences were associated with specific HLA alleles at a false discovery rate of 0.05. In an earlier analysis of roughly 560 of the donors, most TCR beta V segments were observed in productive rearrangements about 87% or about 30% of the time, broadly matching IMGT annotations. In a later genetic analysis, fewer N-insertions in productive TCRs were reported among donors in an Asian-associated ancestry cluster than the roughly 700-donor mean. Roughly uniform sequencing depth across donors was assumed in presence/absence analyses, although this assumption may not hold. The authors suggested that the approach could potentially be generalized to other disease states and immunological phenotypes. Because HLA typing was unavailable for some donors at each locus, only the typed subset was used in association tests. A later analysis found that most CMV-associated TCR beta chains appeared HLA-restricted, with HLA associations seemingly driven largely by CMV exposure. Most TCR sequences were observed very rarely across donors, whereas some public TCRs were present in many individuals. Linkage disequilibrium might explain the correlated functional status among segregating V segments, but an unknown experimental factor could not be ruled out. Three of the identified cytomegalovirus-associated TCR beta chains were confirmed in vitro to be specific for cytomegalovirus antigens. The classifier was reported to diagnose cytomegalovirus status with high specificity and sensitivity in both the original cohort and the validation cohort. According to a later analysis, parvovirus B19, influenza, CMV and Epstein-Barr virus appeared linked to several top co-occurrence clusters. The only immune exposure information available for the cohort was CMV serostatus. Compared with equally common non-associated chains, HLA-associated TCR beta chains in a later analysis were more clonally expanded and had lower generation probabilities. In a later analysis, TCR association rates were found to vary across HLA loci, with the most associated TCRs seen for DRB1 alleles and the fewest for HLA-C alleles.

The protocol used for the library was the immunoSEQ multiplex PCR assay. The multiplex PCR relied on a mix of 60 forward primers for TCR Vbeta segments and 13 reverse primers for TCR Jbeta segments. The CDR3 region of rearranged TCR beta genes was amplified from genomic DNA with a multiplex PCR assay. Amplified TCR beta libraries were sequenced as 87-base-pair reads on the Illumina HiSeq System. From the authors' description of their analysis: A later analysis tallied about 77 million unique TCR beta chains across the 666 repertoires, and approximately 12 million of those chains were shared by two or more donors. To remove PCR and sequencing errors, raw reads were error-corrected and collapsed into unique sequences using a nearest-neighbor algorithm that merged closely related sequences. Alignment of CDR3 sequences to IMGT reference sequences was used to assign V, D and J gene segments. For a sequence to be retained, a match of at least six nucleotides was required to both a V gene segment and a J gene segment. A rearrangement was called productive if the CDR3 had no stop codons and remained in frame with V and J, and every other rearrangement was called non-productive. Following IMGT convention, CDR3 was defined as the stretch from the second conserved V-encoded cysteine to the conserved J-encoded phenylalanine. Sequences without an unambiguous match to a single V gene segment were excluded from the earlier analysis of over 500 of the donors. In an earlier analysis of several hundred of the donors, V segments were called functional above 56.7% productive rearrangements and were called segregating when the between-donor standard deviation exceeded 5%. A statistical classification framework was built to diagnose cytomegalovirus status from the catalog of TCR beta chain sequences. V and J gene assignment, in a later analysis, came from comparing TCR nucleotide sequences with IMGT/GENE-DB human TR gene sequences. Using the TCRdist pipeline, a later analysis assigned CDR3 sequences along with most-parsimonious VDJ recombination scenarios. In a later analysis, each TCR beta chain was defined by its CDR3 amino acid sequence together with its V-gene family, and reads lacking a unique V-gene family were excluded. A later analysis removed 500 to 650 highly shared, low-generation-probability nucleotide sequences to deal with suspected cross-contamination and a sequencing artifact. In a later analysis, a clonal expansion index was calculated for each public chain from normalized within-repertoire ranks of inferred template counts. Generation probabilities in a later analysis came from a VDJ recombination model fitted to out-of-frame rearrangements, and those results were checked against IGoR. A later analysis scored TCR-TCR, TCR-HLA and TCR-CMV co-occurrence with hypergeometric tests, applying a repertoire-size bias correction to TCR pairs. False discovery rates were estimated in a later analysis by permuting HLA or CMV assignments 20 times. A later analysis grouped co-occurring TCRs with DBSCAN, adding TCRdist sequence similarity when clustering within HLA-allele-positive subsets. Repertoires with fewer than 30,000 or more than 120,000 public chains were left out of co-occurrence clustering, as were about 5 repertoires with anomalous nucleotide sharing. Not all clones reach the TCRdb copy of this immuneACCESS table, which keeps in-frame sequences only. Checked studies attribute under half of the gap to unresolved V genes and leave the rest unexplained. V, J and clone size are taken as reported in that table, and D and trimming were inferred from the DNA itself. Recorded for this sample are approximately 190,000 clones; around 87% of them occurred a single time. The top ten constitute 1% to 1.5% of the sample.

This clonotype was obtained from a man aged 30 to 39 in good health and CMV-seronegative. The rearrangement joined TRBV7-9 to TRBJ2-5; 7 bases in the junction line up with TRBD2. The sequencing input was PBMCs. This receptor has the CDR3 CASSFLLAYEEETQYF. The DNA sequence follows: TGTGCCAGCAGCTTCTTACTAGCGTATGAGGAAGAGACCCAGTACTTC.